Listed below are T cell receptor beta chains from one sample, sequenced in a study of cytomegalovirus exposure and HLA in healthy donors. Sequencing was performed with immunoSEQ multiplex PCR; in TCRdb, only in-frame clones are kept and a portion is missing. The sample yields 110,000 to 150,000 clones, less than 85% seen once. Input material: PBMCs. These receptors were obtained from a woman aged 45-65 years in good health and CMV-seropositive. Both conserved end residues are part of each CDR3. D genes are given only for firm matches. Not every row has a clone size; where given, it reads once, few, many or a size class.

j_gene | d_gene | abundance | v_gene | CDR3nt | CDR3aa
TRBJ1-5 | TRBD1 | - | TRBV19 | TGTGCCAGTAGTAACCGGGACAGGGGGGAGCCCCAGCATTTT | CASSNRDRGEPQHF
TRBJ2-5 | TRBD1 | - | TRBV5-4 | TGTGCCAGCAGCCGGGACGGGACAGGGGGAGAGACCCAGTACTTC | CASSRDGTGGETQYF
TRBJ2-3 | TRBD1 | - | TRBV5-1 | TGCGCCAGCAGCGATGAGGACAGGTCGGTAGATACGCAGTATTTT | CASSDEDRSVDTQYF
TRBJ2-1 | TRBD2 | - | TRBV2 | TGTGCCAGCAGTGAAGAGCAGCGGGGGGAAGGGAATGAGCAGTTCTTC | CASSEEQRGEGNEQFF
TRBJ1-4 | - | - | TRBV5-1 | TGCGCCAGCAGCTTGGGGCAGGGTGATGAAAAACTGTTTTTT | CASSLGQGDEKLFF
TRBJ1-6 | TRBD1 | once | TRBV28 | TGTGCCAGCAGTTTAACCGGGACAGGGTATTCACCCCTCCACTTT | CASSLTGTGYSPLHF
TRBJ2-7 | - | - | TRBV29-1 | TGCAGCGTTGTTAACAGTTTCTCCTACGAGCAGTACTTC | CSVVNSFSYEQYF
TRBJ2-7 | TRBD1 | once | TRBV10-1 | TGCGCCAGCAGAGACACGGGACAGGTCCCGGAGCAGTACTTC | CASRDTGQVPEQYF
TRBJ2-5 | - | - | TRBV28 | TGTGCCAGCACGGAGGGACGGACCCCAGAGACCCAGTACTTC | CASTEGRTPETQYF
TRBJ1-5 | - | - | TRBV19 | TGTGCCAGTAGTGAACCGGGTCAACCACGGGAAAGTGGCAATCAGCCCCAGCATTTT | CASSEPGQPRESGNQPQHF
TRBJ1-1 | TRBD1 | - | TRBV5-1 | TGCGCCAGCAGCTCCGGGACAGGCGTAAACACTGAAGCTTTCTTT | CASSSGTGVNTEAFF
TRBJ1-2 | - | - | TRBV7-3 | TGTGCCAGCAGCCTTATCGGGGGGGCTGATCTCACCTTC | CASSLIGGADLTF
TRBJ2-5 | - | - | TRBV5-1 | TGCGCCAGCAGCTTGGAGGGCAGGGGTGGCCCTATAGAGACCCAGTACTTC | CASSLEGRGGPIETQYF
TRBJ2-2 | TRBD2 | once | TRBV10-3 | TGTGCCATCAGTGAGTCACAGCGGGGGAACACCGGGGAGCTGTTTTTT | CAISESQRGNTGELFF
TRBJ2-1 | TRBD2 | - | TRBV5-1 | TGCGCCAGCAGCTTGGGCGGGGGGGCCTACAATGAGCAGTTCTTC | CASSLGGGAYNEQFF
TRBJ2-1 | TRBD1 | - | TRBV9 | TGTGCCAGCAGCAGGACAGGGGGCGTTTTGATCAATGAGCAGTTCTTC | CASSRTGGVLINEQFF
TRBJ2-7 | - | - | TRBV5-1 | TGCGCCAGCAGCTTGGGCCCGGGAAACGAGCAGTACTTC | CASSLGPGNEQYF
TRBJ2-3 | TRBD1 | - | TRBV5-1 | TGCGCCACTGCACGTACAGGGGTTGGAGATACGCAGTATTTT | CATARTGVGDTQYF
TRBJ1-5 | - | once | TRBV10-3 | TGTGCCACCGGGAAGAGCCTCAATCAGCCCCAGCATTTT | CATGKSLNQPQHF
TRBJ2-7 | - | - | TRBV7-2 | TGTGCCAGCAGCTTTTACCCGACAGGTACCGAGCAGTACTTC | CASSFYPTGTEQYF
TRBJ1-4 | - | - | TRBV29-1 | TGCAGCGCTAAGGGGGACGATGAAAAACTGTTTTTT | CSAKGDDEKLFF
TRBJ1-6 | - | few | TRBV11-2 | TGTGCCAGCAGCTTTTCAGGGGATAATTCACCCCTCCACTTT | CASSFSGDNSPLHF
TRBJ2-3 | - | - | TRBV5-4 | TGTGCCAGCAGCGTAAATGGTCCGGGAGTAAGCACAGATACGCAGTATTTT | CASSVNGPGVSTDTQYF
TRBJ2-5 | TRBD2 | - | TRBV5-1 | TGCGCCAGCAGCTTGGCACTAGCGGGGGCCGAAGAGACCCAGTACTTC | CASSLALAGAEETQYF
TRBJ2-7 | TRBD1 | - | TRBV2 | TGTGCCAGCAGTGAAGGACAGGGGGCCATCTACGAGCAGTACTTC | CASSEGQGAIYEQYF
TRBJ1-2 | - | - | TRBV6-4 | TGTGCCAGCAGTGGGGCCGGTGGTGGCTACACCTTC | CASSGAGGGYTF
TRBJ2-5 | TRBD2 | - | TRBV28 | TGTGCCAGCAGTTACGGGACTAGCGGGGTAGAGACCCAGTACTTC | CASSYGTSGVETQYF
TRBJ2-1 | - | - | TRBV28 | TGTGCCAGCGAGTACGGCACAGTACGGTTCTTC | CASEYGTVRFF
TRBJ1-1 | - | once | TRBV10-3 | TGTGCCACCAAAGGCGGGAACACTGAAGCTTTCTTT | CATKGGNTEAFF